This passage covers 8 T cell receptor beta chains from one sample sequenced in a study of technical replicates of blood from a few donors. Method: immunoSEQ multiplex PCR; TCRdb's copy keeps in-frame clones and lacks some. The sample shows about 56,000 clones, around 93% of them seen only once. The sequenced sample was PBMCs. The receptor set was obtained from a human donor in good health. Some clones in this sample may be carry-over from other donors' samples.

This sequence joins TRBV10-3 and TRBJ1-5, with TRBD1 as a possible D gene (5 bases). The V and J ends lost 0 bases and 9 bases respectively, with 18 bases between them. Germline CDR1 ENHRY, CDR2 SYGVKD. The CDR3 runs 16 residues. In nucleotides, the CDR3 is TGTGCCATCAGTGAGTCGGCGGCCAGGGCCACTGGGCCCCAGCATTTT. This translates into CAISESAARATGPQHF.

The chain couples TRBV2 to TRBJ1-1, with 8 bases fitting TRBD1. CDR3 length: 13 amino acids. Germline CDR1 is SNHLY and CDR2 is FYNNEI. Unmatched junction bases numbered 7, after V lost 2 bases and J lost 11 bases. The CDR3 bases are TGTGCCAGCAGTGAATCAGGGGGCGGGACTGCTTTCTTT. Residues: CASSESGGGTAFF.

The genes are TRBV19 and TRBJ2-7; 12 bases fit TRBD1. V lost 2 bases to trimming and J lost 6 bases; unmatched junction nucleotides: 2. This CDR3 contains 14 residues. Looked up from germline, CDR1 is LNHDA and CDR2 is SQIVND (reference sequence). In nucleotides, the CDR3 is TGTGCCAGTAGTATAAGGGGACAGGGGGCCGAGCAGTACTTC. The encoded protein is CASSIRGQGAEQYF. Full variable domain (remainder filled in from reference TRBV19 and TRBJ2-7): DGGITQSPKYLFRKEGQNVTLSCEQNLNHDAMYWYRQDPGQGLRLIYYSQIVNDFQKGDIAEGYSVSREKKESFPLTVTSAQKNPTAFYLCASSIRGQGAEQYFGPGTRLTVT.

The chain is built from TRBV2 and TRBJ2-3; perhaps TRBD2 as D (5 bases). The CDR3 has 18 amino acids. V gave up 4 bases and J gave up 0 bases, with 20 bases separating them. The germline gives CDR1 SNHLY, CDR2 FYNNEI. Here the CDR3 DNA reads TGTGCCAGCAGTGCAATTTGGGGAGATGCGGGTAGCACAGATACGCAGTATTTT. It translates to CASSAIWGDAGSTDTQYF.

This clone was recorded only once. V usage is TRBV7-2 and J usage is TRBJ1-5, with D hard to call. CDR3 length equals 15 residues. From germline, CDR1 is SGHTA and CDR2 FQGNSA. Trimming cost V 7 bases and J 6 bases, with 19 bases left between them. The CDR3 sequence is CASTPSMEEGQPQHF. CDR3 coding DNA: TGTGCCAGCACCCCCTCCATGGAGGAGGGTCAGCCCCAGCATTTT.

The V gene is TRBV12-5, the J gene TRBJ1-1, with TRBD1 matching over 11 bases. The germline V gene encodes CDR1 LGHNT and CDR2 FRNRAP. V lost 0 bases, J lost 0 bases, and 9 bases stayed unmatched. The CDR3 contains 19 residues. The CDR3 coding sequence is TGTGCTAGTGGTTTGGTACGAGGACAGGGGGCCAATTTGAACACTGAAGCTTTCTTT. It translates to CASGLVRGQGANLNTEAFF.

The rearrangement joins TRBV30 to TRBJ1-2; 8 positions match TRBD1. The CDR3 is 14 residues long. The V gene end was trimmed by 4 bases and the J gene end by 7 bases; junction bases not matched to a gene: 11. Per the germline V gene, CDR1 is GTSNPN and CDR2 is SVGIG (reference sequence). The chain's CDR3 is CAWISNPDRGGYTF. The CDR3 DNA sequence: TGTGCCTGGATTTCCAACCCCGACAGGGGTGGCTACACCTTC.

This chain connects TRBV11-2 to TRBJ2-2, with 14 positions matching TRBD2. Germline V CDR1 and CDR2: SGHAT, FQNNGV. The V and J ends lost 5 bases and 7 bases, in that order; junction bases with no gene match: 6. The CDR3 extends over 16 amino acids. CDR3 sequence reads: CASSQGLAGAGGELFF. CDR3 nucleotide sequence: TGTGCCAGCAGCCAGGGACTAGCGGGAGCTGGCGGGGAGCTGTTTTTT.